This TCR beta chain appears in the sequencing data of a study of cytomegalovirus exposure and HLA in healthy donors. Findings and limits, study-wide: Within a later analysis, the majority of CMV-associated TCR beta chains appeared HLA-restricted. Investigators reported over 150 TCR beta chains as tied to cytomegalovirus.

PCR involved 60 Vbeta and 13 Jbeta primers. Only in-frame clones appear in the TCRdb table, and some are missing; sequencing was by immunoSEQ multiplex PCR. Of about 93,000 clones in the sample, just under 80% were seen once. Donors had nominal health at sampling but likely had unrecorded immune exposures. Trimming left V 5 bases short and J 4 bases short, with 9 bases between. The germline V gene encodes CDR1 SGHAT and CDR2 FQNNGV. The length of the CDR3 is 12 residues. With regard to this clone: Its antigen is still unknown.

Sequenced: PBMCs. The sequence derives from a woman aged 40 to 50 in good health and CMV-seronegative. This chain connects TRBV11-2 to TRBJ2-7, with TRBD2 as a possible D gene (5 bases). The CDR3 region has the DNA TGTGCCAGCAGCAGTGCGGGTTACGAGCAGTACTTC. It encodes CASSSAGYEQYF.